The present entry profiles one TCR beta chain with its context. The target antigen is unknown. Regarding treatment: approximately 11-day PBMC culture with coronavirus spike peptide pools or control peptides (ViraFEST assay). The data derive from a study of vaccination and CD4 T cells after COVID-19. Germline V CDR1 and CDR2: MRHNA, SNTAGT. The CDR3 extends over 17 amino acids. V trimming: 2 bases; J trimming: 7 bases; junction bases outside the gene matches: 8. The study sequenced cultured CD4+ T cell DNA using the Oncomine TCR Beta short-read assay. TCRdb itself ran the PCR reads through MiXCR, one entry per CDR3 protein. The repertoire holds about 18,000 distinct CDR3 sequences, with approximately 60% as singletons.

This clonotype was obtained from a human donor who had recovered from COVID-19. The sample comprised CD4+ T cells from blood, cultured in vitro. The V gene is TRBV6-4, the J gene TRBJ2-1, with 13 bases matching TRBD2. The CDR3, as DNA: TGTGCCAGCAGTGACCCTAAACTAGCGGGAGGGCGAAATGAGCAGTTCTTC. Translation gives CASSDPKLAGGRNEQFF.